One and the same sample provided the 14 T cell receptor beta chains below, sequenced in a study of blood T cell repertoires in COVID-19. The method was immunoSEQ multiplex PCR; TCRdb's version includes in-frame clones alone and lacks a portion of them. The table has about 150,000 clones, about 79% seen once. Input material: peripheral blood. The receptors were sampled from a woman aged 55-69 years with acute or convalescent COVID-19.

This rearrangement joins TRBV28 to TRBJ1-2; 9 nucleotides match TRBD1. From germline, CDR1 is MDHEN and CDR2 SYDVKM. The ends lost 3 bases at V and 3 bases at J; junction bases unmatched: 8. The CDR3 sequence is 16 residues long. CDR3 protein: CASSLVGTGNDYGYTF. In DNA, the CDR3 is TGTGCCAGCAGTTTGGTAGGGACAGGGAATGACTATGGCTACACCTTC.

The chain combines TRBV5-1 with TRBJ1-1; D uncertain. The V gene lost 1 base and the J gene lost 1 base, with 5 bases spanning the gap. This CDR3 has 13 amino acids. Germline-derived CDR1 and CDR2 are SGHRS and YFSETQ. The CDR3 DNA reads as TGCGCCAGCAGCTTGACCAGGAACACTGAAGCTTTCTTT. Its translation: CASSLTRNTEAFF.

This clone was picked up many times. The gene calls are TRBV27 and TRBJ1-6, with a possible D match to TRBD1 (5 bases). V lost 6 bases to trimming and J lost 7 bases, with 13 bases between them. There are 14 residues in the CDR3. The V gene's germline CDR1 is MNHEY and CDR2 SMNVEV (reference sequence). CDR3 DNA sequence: TGTGCCAGCAGCAATTTGGCAGGGAATTCACCCCTCCACTTT. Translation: CASSNLAGNSPLHF.

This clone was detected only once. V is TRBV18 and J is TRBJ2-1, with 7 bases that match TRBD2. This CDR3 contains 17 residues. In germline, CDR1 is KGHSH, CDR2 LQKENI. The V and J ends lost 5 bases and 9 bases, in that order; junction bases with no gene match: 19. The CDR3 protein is CASSSLPGEGPTSEQFF. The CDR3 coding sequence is TGTGCCAGCTCATCCTTGCCCGGGGAGGGGCCGACCAGTGAGCAGTTCTTC.

This CDR3 reads CASSSGQGQSPLHF. CDR3 in DNA: TGTGCCAGCAGTTCCGGGCAGGGACAATCACCCCTCCACTTT. The V gene is TRBV7-3, the J gene TRBJ1-6; tentatively, D is TRBD1 (6 bases). The ends were cut back, 6 bases at V and 10 bases at J, with 16 bases in the middle. The CDR3 contains 14 residues. From germline, CDR1 is SGHTA and CDR2 FQGTGA.

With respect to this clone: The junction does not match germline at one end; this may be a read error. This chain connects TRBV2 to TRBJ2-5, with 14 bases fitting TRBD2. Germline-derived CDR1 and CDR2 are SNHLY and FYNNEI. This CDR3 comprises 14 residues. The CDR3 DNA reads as TGTGCCAGCAGTACTGGACTAGCGGGGGGCGGGTTGAACTTC. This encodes CASSTGLAGGGLNF.

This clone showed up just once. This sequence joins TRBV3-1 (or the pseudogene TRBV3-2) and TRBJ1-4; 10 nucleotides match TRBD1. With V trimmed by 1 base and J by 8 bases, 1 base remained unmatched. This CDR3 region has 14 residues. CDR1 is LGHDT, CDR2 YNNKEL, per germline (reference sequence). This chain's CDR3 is CASSQGTGGEKLFF. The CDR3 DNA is TGTGCCAGCAGCCAAGGGACAGGGGGAGAAAAACTGTTTTTT.

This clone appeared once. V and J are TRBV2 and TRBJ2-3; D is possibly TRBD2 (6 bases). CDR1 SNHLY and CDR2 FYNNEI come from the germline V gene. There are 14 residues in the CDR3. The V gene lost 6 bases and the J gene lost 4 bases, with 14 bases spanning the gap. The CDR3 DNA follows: TGTGCCAGCAGCCGCGGCGGGGTAGCAGATACGCAGTATTTT. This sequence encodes CASSRGGVADTQYF.

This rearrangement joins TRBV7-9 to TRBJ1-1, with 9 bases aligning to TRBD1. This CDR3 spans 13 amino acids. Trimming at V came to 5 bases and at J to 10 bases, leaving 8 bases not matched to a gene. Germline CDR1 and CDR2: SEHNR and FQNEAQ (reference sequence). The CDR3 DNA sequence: TGTGCCAGCAGCCAGACAGGGGGAAGTAGAGCTTTCTTT. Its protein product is CASSQTGGSRAFF.

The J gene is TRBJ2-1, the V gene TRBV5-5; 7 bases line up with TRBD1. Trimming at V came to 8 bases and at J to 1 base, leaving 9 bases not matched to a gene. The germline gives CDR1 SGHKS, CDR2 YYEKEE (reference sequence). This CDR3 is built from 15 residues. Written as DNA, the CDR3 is TGTGCCAGTCCGTCGAGACAGGGATCCTACAATGAGCAGTTCTTC. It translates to CASPSRQGSYNEQFF.

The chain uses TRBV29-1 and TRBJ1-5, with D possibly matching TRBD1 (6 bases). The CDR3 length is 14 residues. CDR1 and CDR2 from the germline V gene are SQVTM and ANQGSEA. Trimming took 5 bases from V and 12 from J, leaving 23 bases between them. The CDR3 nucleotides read TGCAGCGTTAAGGGGGATGGGACGGACGATTTCCAGCATTTT. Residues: CSVKGDGTDDFQHF. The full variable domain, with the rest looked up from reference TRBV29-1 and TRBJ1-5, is SAVISQKPSRDICQRGTSLTIQCQVDSQVTMMFWYRQQPGQSLTLIATANQGSEATYESGFVIDKFPISRPNLTFSTLTVSNMSPEDSSIYLCSVKGDGTDDFQHFGDGTRLSIL.

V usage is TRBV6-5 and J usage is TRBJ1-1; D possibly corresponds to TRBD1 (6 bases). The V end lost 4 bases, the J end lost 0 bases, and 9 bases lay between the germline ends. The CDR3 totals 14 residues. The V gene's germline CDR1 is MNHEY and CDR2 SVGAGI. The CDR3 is CASSLQGLNTEAFF. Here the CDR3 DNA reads TGTGCCAGCAGTTTACAGGGCCTGAACACTGAAGCTTTCTTT.

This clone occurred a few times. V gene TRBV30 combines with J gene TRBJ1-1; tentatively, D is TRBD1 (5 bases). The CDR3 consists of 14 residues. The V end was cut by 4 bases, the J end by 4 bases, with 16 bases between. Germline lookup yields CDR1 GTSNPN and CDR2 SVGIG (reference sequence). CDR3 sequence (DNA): TGTGCCTGGACAGCCAGGAGGGGCTTCACTGAAGCTTTCTTT. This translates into CAWTARRGFTEAFF.

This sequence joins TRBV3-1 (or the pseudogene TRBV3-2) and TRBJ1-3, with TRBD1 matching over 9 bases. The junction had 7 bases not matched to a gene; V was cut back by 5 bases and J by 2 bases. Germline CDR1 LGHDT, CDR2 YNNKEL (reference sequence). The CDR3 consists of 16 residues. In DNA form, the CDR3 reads TGTGCCAGCAGCTTCGGGACAGGGCTTGCTGGAAACACCATATATTTT. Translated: CASSFGTGLAGNTIYF.